This T cell receptor (beta chain) came from a study of PD-1 blockade in classical Hodgkin lymphoma. Overall study: Every 2 weeks, patients had 3 mg/kg nivolumab intravenously.

Germline V gives CDR1 SNHLY, CDR2 FYNNEI. The V gene end was trimmed by 6 bases and the J gene end by 6 bases; junction bases not matched to a gene: 2. The CDR3 has 13 amino acids. Brentuximab vedotin exposure varied among the patients, all of whom had relapsed after autologous stem cell transplantation. Complete response, partial response or progressive disease constituted the best responses recorded. The method was immunoSEQ multiplex PCR; TCRdb's version includes in-frame clones alone and lacks a portion of them. The sample has 10,000 to 15,000 clones; around 84% are singletons. This clone has only a few counts.

The sequencing used peripheral blood mononuclear cells (PBMCs), collected at baseline. The chain is built from TRBV2 and TRBJ1-5; 10 nucleotides agree with TRBD1. The TCR was taken from a human donor with classical Hodgkin lymphoma. In DNA form, the CDR3 reads TGTGCCAGCAGGACAGGGGGCCGTCAGCCCCAGCATTTT. Encoded protein: CASRTGGRQPQHF.